Only one count was recorded for the clone carrying this T cell receptor beta chain. The CDR3 is 14 amino acids. Per germline, CDR1 SGHRS and CDR2 YFSETQ. Trimming pared 4 bases from V and 5 bases from J, leaving 13 bases between. The data stem from a study of shared clonotypes between healthy human individuals. Only in-frame clones appear in the TCRdb table, and some are missing; sequencing was by immunoSEQ multiplex PCR. The sample gives approximately 1,000,000 clones, around 77% of which show up once; roughly 0.83% is in the top ten. V usage is TRBV5-1 and J usage is TRBJ2-1; TRBD2 might be the D (5 bases). This TCR was sampled from a man aged 18 to 30 in good health. Some clones in this sample may be carry-over from other donors' samples. The material sequenced was memory CD4+ T cells from PBMCs. Specified subset: CD45RA-negative fraction. CDR3 nucleotide sequence: TGCGCCAGCAGCCTCGGGGAGAGGCACAATGAGCAGTTCTTC. The encoded protein is CASSLGERHNEQFF. Complete variable domain (other parts from reference TRBV5-1 and TRBJ2-1): KAGVTQTPRYLIKTRGQQVTLSCSPISGHRSVSWYQQTPGQGLQFLFEYFSETQRNKGNFPGRFSGRQFSNSRSEMNVSTLELGDSALYLCASSLGERHNEQFFGPGTRLTVL.